The clone carrying this T cell receptor (beta chain) has at least ten counts. Its antigen is currently unknown. The TCR library protocol was used to attach unique molecular identifiers. These identifiers were attached to individual cDNA molecules. MiXCR, run by TCRdb on the 5' RACE reads, gives a single entry per CDR3 protein. The sample includes tens of thousands of distinct CDR3 sequences, more than 10% of them seen just once. This record comes from a study of early T cells in non-severe SARS-CoV-2 infection. Study summary: The chains were unpaired, and the sequenced material was bulk RNA from unsorted whole blood.

General study results and limits: Matches to VDJdb favored anti-spike CD8 responses and missed private and CD4 specificities.

The CDR3 is made up of 16 amino acids. V shed 6 bases and J shed 9 bases, with 24 bases lying between them. CDR1 and CDR2 from the germline V gene are MNHEY and SVGAGI. Input material: whole blood. The origin of this receptor is an adult who was a healthcare worker with PCR-confirmed SARS-CoV-2 infection or an uninfected control (not recorded which). V and J are TRBV6-5 and TRBJ1-5; tentative D call: TRBD1 (6 bases). This chain's CDR3 is CASSRLRQEQPGPQHF. CDR3 DNA sequence: TGTGCCAGCAGCCGTCTTAGACAGGAGCAACCCGGGCCCCAGCATTTT.